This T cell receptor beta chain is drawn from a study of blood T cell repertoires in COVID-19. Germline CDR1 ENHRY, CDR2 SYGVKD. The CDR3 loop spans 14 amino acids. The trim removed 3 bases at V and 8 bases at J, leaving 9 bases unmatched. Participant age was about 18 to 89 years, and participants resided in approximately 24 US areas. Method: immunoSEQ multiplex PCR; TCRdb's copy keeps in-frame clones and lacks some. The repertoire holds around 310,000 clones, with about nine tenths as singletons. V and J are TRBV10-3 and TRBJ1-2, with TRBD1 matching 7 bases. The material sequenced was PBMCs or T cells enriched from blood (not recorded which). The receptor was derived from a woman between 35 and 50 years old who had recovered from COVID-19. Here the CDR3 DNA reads TGTGCCATCAGTGAAGACAGGGCCACCCAGGGCTACACCTTC. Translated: CAISEDRATQGYTF.